The clone carrying this TCR beta chain was seen once. This entry comes from a study of blood T cell repertoires in COVID-19. Study details: Nucleic acid was either cDNA or gDNA, and it came from T cells, B-cell-depleted T cells, or PBMCs.

In the authors' workflow: Reference gene primer amplification gave nucleated cell count estimates. Assay used: immunoSEQ multiplex PCR; TCRdb lists only in-frame clones, some missing. Clone size and the V and J calls come from that table; the DNA yielded D and trimming. The table has more than 200,000 clones, about 87% seen once. The sample consisted of peripheral blood. This receptor was identified in a man aged 30-40 years with COVID-19, enrolled during active disease.

The CDR3 bases are TGTGCCACCAGTGCTCCCGGACAGGGTAGACAGCCCCAGCATTTT. Protein sequence: CATSAPGQGRQPQHF. The rearrangement links TRBV24-1 to TRBJ1-5; 8 nucleotides line up with TRBD1. After removal of 5 bases from V and 7 bases from J, the junction contained 9 bases not matched to a gene. This CDR3 is built from 15 residues. Germline-derived CDR1 and CDR2 are KGHDR and SFDVKD.